This entry is about one TCR beta chain. Data came from immunoSEQ multiplex PCR; TCRdb stores just in-frame clones and leaves some out. The table lists tens of thousands of clones, 70% to 90% of them singletons. Autoimmune disease history or systemic immunosuppression excluded patients. The entry originates in a study of OX40 agonist ivuxolimab in advanced cancers. In the study overall: Three dose-escalation patients had partial responses: one with hepatocellular carcinoma and two with cutaneous melanoma.

With V trimmed by 7 bases and J by 5 bases, 13 bases remained unmatched. This CDR3 spans 15 amino acids. Germline CDR1 is MNHNS and CDR2 is SASEGT. This clonotype was obtained from an adult with an advanced solid tumor such as melanoma, head and neck, liver or kidney cancer. The chain recombines TRBV6-1 with TRBJ1-1; the match to TRBD1 covers 7 bases. The sample was CD4+ or CD8+ T cells sorted from blood, taken in a trial of the OX40 agonist ivuxolimab. The DNA of the CDR3 is TGTGCCAGCAATGCCGGGACAGCCGCCTCTACTGAAGCTTTCTTT. Amino acid sequence: CASNAGTAASTEAFF.